This T cell receptor (beta chain) is from a study of T cell responses to AZD1222 COVID-19 vaccine. Regarding the study as a whole: Every sample of the repertoires postdated the peak T cell response. Reportedly, close to half of spike-specific TCRs are directed against unmutated variant regions. The number of AZD1222 recipients seropositive at baseline was only five or six.

Second-dose schedules of about 4 or about 12 weeks were combined. On this clone itself: The antigen is undetermined.

The data were produced by immunoSEQ multiplex PCR, yet TCRdb's version contains in-frame clones alone and is incomplete. The sample has 150,000 to 200,000 clones, approximately 90% seen once. The CDR3 has 15 residues. The germline V and J ends were trimmed by 1 base and 4 bases, with 11 bases remaining between them. In germline, CDR1 is MNHNS, CDR2 SASEGT. Material: peripheral blood, obtained 28 days after the second AZD1222 dose. V is TRBV6-1 and J is TRBJ1-3; a possible D gene is TRBD1 (5 bases). The receptor comes from an adult who received the AZD1222 COVID-19 vaccine. The CDR3 region has the DNA TGTGCCAGCAGTGAAGAGGTCGGGGGGGGAAACACCATATATTTT. Amino acid sequence: CASSEEVGGGNTIYF.